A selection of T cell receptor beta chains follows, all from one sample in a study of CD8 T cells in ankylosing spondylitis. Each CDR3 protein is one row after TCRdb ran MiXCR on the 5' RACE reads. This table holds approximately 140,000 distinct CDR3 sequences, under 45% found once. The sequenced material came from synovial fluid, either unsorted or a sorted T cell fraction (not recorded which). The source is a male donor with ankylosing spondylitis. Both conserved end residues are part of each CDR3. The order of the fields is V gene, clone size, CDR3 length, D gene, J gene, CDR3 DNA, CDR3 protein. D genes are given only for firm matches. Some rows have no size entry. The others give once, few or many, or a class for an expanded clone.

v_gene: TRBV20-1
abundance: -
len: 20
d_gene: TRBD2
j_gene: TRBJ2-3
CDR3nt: TGCTGTGCTATCCCAACAACTCCTACCCGAACTAGCGCCGACACAGATACGCAGTATTTT
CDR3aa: CCAIPTTPTRTSADTDTQYF

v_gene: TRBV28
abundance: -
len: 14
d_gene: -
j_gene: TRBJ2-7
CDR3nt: TGTGCCAGCAGTCCCGGGACACCCTCCTACGAGCAGTACTTC
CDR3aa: CASSPGTPSYEQYF

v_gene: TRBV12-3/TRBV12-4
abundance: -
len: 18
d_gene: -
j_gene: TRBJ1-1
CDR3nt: TGTGCCAGCAGCCTTTTGGGGGGAAACGGGCCTCCGGGCACTGAAGCTTTCTTT
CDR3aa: CASSLLGGNGPPGTEAFF

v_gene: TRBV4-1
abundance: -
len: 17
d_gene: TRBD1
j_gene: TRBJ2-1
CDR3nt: TGCGCCAGCAGCCAAGATTGGACAGGGGAACCTCACAATGAGCAGTTCTTC
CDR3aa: CASSQDWTGEPHNEQFF

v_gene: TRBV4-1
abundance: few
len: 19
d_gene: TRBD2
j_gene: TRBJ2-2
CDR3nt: TGCGCCAGCAGCCGCGGACTAGCGGGCACCGCTTTCGGAGGCGGGGAGCTGTTTTTT
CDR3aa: CASSRGLAGTAFGGGELFF

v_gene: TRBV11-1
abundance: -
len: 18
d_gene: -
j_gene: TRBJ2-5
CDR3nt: TGTGCCAGCAGCCTAGAACACCCACAGGGACCAAGGCTGAAGACCCAGTACTTC
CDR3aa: CASSLEHPQGPRLKTQYF

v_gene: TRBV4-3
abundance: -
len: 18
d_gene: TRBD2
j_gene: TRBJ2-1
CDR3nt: TGCGCCAGCAGCCAAGATGGGGCTTGGGGGAGGGCCTACAATGAGCAGTTCTTC
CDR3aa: CASSQDGAWGRAYNEQFF

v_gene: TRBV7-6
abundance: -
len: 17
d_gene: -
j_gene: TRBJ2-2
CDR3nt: TGTGCCAGCAGCTTAGGGCAGGACCTGGATCTGACCGGGGAGCTGTTTTTT
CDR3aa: CASSLGQDLDLTGELFF

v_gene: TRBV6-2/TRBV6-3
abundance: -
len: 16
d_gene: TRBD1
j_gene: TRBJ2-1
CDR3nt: TGTGCCAGCAGTCTTCCGAGGGACAGGGAGACTGATGAGCAGTTCTTC
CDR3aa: CASSLPRDRETDEQFF

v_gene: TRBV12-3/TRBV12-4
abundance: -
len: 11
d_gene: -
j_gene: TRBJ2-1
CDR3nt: TGTGCCAGCAGTTTAGGGCCACCGCAGTTCTTC
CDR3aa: CASSLGPPQFF

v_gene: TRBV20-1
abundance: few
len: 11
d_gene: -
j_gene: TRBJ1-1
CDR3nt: TGCAGTGCTCTTCACTATTCTGGGGCTTTCTTT
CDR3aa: CSALHYSGAFF

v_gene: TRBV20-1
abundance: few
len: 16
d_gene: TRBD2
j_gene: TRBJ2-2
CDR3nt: TGCAGTGCTAGACCGACTAGCCGTCCGAACACCGGGGAGCTGTTTTTT
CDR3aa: CSARPTSRPNTGELFF

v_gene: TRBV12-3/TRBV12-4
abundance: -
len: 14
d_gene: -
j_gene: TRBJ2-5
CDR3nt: TGTGCCAGCAGTTCTGAGCATAAACAAGAGACCCAGTACTTC
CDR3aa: CASSSEHKQETQYF

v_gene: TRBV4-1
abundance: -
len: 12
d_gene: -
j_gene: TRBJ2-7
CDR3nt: TGCGCCAGCAGCCAAGGTGGGACCGAGCAGTACTTC
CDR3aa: CASSQGGTEQYF

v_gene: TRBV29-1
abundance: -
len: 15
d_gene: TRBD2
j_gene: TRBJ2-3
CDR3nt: TGCAGCGTTGACGGACTAGCGGGAGGAGGAGATACGCAGTATTTT
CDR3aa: CSVDGLAGGGDTQYF

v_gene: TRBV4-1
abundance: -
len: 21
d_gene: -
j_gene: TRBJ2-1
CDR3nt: TGCGCCAGCAGCACTTACAAAACGTTCTACCGGTTGGTGGGGGCAGGGAATGAGCAGTTCTTC
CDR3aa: CASSTYKTFYRLVGAGNEQFF

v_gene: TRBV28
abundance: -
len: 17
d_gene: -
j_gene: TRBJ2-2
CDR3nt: TGTGCCAGCAGTTCCGGACAGACCTTCTTGAACACCGGGGAGCTGTTTTTT
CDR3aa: CASSSGQTFLNTGELFF

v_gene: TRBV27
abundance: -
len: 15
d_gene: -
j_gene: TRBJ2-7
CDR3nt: TGTGCCAGCAGTTTATCGGCCCACCTTAGCGGCGAGCAGTACTTC
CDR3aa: CASSLSAHLSGEQYF

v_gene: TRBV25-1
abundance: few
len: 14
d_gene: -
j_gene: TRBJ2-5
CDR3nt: TGTGCCAGCAGTGAATGGTCCCTTGAGGAGACCCAGTACTTC
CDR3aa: CASSEWSLEETQYF

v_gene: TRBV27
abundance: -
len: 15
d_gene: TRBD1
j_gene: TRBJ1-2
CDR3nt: TGTGCCAGCAGTTTATTGGGAACAGGGGGGGGTGGCTACACCTTC
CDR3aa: CASSLLGTGGGGYTF

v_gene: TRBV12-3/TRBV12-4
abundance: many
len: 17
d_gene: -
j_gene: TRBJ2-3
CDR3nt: TGTGCCAGCAGTTCTTTTGGCGGGAACCCCAGCACAGATACGCAGTATTTT
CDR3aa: CASSSFGGNPSTDTQYF

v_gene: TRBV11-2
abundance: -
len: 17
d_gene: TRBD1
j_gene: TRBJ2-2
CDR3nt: TGTGCCAGCAGCTTCCACCGGGACAGGGGTCCCGCCGGGGAGCTGTTTTTT
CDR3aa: CASSFHRDRGPAGELFF

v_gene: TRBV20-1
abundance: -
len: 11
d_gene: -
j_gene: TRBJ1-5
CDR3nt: TGCAGTGCTATGGAAGTACAGCCCCAGCATTTT
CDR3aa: CSAMEVQPQHF

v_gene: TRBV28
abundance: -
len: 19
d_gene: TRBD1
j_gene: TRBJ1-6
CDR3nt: TGTGCCAGCACGAACCCCTGGGACAGAGAAAGCTCCTATAATTCACCCCTCCACTTT
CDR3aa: CASTNPWDRESSYNSPLHF

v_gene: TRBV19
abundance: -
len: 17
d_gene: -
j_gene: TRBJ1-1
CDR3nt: TGTGCCAGTAGTATGGGAGGATGGGGACGGAAGAACACTGAAGCTTTCTTT
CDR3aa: CASSMGGWGRKNTEAFF

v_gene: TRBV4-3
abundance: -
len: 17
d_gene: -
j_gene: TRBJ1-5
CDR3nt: TGCGCCAGCAGCCAAGATATAAGGATCCCAATCAATCAGCCCCAGCATTTT
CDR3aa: CASSQDIRIPINQPQHF

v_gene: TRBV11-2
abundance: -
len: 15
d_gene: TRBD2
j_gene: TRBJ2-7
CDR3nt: TGTGCCAGCAGCTTAGAAGCGGGGGCCAACTACGAGCAGTACTTC
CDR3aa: CASSLEAGANYEQYF

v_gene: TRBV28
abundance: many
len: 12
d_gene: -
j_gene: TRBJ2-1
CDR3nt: TGTGCCAGCAGTCAGTATTACAATGAGCAGTTCTTC
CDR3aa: CASSQYYNEQFF

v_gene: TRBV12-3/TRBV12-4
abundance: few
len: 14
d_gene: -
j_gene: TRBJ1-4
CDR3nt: TGTGCCAGCAGTTTAAGGCCAGCGAGCGAAAAACTGTTTTTT
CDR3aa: CASSLRPASEKLFF

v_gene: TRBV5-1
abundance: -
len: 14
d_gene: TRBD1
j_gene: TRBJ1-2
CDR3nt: TGCGCCAGCAGCTCTAGGGACAGGGGCTATGGCTACACCTTC
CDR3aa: CASSSRDRGYGYTF

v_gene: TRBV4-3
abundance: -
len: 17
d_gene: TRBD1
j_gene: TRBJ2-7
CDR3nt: TGCGCCAGCAGCCAAGGGAAGGGACAGGCAGTCCTTGACGAGCAGTACTTC
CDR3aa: CASSQGKGQAVLDEQYF

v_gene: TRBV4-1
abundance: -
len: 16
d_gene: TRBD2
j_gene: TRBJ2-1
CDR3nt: TGCGCCAGCAGCCCCAGACTAGCGGGAGGATACAATGAGCAGTTCTTC
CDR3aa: CASSPRLAGGYNEQFF

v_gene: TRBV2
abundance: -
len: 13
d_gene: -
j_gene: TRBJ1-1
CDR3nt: TGTGCCCCCCACGGACGGGGGAACACTGAAGCTTTCTTT
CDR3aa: CAPHGRGNTEAFF

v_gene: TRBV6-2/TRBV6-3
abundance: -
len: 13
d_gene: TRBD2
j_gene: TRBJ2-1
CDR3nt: TGTGCCAGCAGAGGACTAGCTTCAGAAGAGCAGTTCTTC
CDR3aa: CASRGLASEEQFF

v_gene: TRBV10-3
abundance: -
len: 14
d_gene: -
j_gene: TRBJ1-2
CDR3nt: TGTGCCATCAGTGGGCTCGGAGGGGACTATGGCTACACCTTC
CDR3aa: CAISGLGGDYGYTF

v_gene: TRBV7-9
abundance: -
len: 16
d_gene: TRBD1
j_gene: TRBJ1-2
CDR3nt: TGTGCCAGCAGCTTGTTTCCGGGACAGGGGGACTATGGCTACACCTTC
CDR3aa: CASSLFPGQGDYGYTF

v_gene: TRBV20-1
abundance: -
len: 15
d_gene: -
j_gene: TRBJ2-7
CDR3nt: TGCAGTGCTAGAGTAGCGCGTGGTAGCTCCCACGAGCAGTACTTC
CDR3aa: CSARVARGSSHEQYF

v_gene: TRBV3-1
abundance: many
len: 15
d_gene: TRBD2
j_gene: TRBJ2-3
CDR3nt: TGTGCCAGCAGCCCCGCGGGGGGTCCCGCAGATACGCAGTATTTT
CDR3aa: CASSPAGGPADTQYF

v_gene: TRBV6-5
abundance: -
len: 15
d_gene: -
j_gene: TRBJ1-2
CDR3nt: TGTGCCAGCAGTTCACCGAGGCGAGCTAACTATGGCTACACCTTC
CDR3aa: CASSSPRRANYGYTF

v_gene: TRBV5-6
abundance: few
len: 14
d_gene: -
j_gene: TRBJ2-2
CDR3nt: TGTGCCAGCAGCTTGGCTTGGTCTCCCGGGGAGCTGTTTTTT
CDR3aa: CASSLAWSPGELFF

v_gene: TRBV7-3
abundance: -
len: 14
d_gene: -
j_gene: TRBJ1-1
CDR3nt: TGTGCCAGCAGCTTACGGGCCCAGGCCACTGAAGCTTTCTTT
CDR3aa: CASSLRAQATEAFF

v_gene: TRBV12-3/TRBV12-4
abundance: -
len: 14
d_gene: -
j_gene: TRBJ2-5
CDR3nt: TGTGCCAGCAGTTTAGCACCGGGACTCCCATTAGTCTACTTC
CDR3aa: CASSLAPGLPLVYF

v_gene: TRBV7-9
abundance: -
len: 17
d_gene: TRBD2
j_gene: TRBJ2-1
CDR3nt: TGTGCCAGCAGCATCCATACTAGCGGGGGGGCCCAGGATGAGCAGTTCTTC
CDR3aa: CASSIHTSGGAQDEQFF

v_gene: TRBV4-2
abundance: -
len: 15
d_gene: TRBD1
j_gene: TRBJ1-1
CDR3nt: TGTGCCAGCAGCCTCCCCGGGACAGGAGGACTTGAAGCTTTCTTT
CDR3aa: CASSLPGTGGLEAFF

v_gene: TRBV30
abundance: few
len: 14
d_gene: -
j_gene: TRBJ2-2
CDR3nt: TGTGCCTGGAGGCCCCCGGGGTCAGGCGGGGAGCTGTTTTTT
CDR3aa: CAWRPPGSGGELFF

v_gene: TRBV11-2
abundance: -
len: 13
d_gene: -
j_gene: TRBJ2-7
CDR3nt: TGTGCCAGCAGCCTCCGGGAGCACTACGAGCAGTACTTC
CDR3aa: CASSLREHYEQYF

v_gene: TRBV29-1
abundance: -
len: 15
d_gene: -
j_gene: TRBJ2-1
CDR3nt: TGCAGCGTTCCTCTACCGGTTTGGGGGGCGCATGAGCAGTTCTTC
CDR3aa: CSVPLPVWGAHEQFF

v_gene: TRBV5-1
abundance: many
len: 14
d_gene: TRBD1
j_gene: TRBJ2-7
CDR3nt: TGCGCCAGCAGCCCAGGACAGGGGATCGTCGAGCAGTACTTC
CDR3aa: CASSPGQGIVEQYF